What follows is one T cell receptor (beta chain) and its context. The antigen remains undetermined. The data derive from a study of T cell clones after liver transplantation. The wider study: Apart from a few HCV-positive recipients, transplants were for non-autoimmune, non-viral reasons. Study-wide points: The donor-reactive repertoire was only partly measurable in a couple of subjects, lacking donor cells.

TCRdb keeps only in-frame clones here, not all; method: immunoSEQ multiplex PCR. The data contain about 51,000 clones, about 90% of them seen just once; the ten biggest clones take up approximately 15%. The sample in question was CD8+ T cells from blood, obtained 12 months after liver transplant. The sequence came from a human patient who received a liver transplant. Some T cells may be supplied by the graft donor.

The CDR3 DNA reads as TGTGCCAGCAGCTTCGGACGGAACCAAGAGACCCAGTACTTC. Its translation is CASSFGRNQETQYF. The genes are TRBV5-4 and TRBJ2-5; no clear D gene. The CDR3 sequence is 14 residues long. The germline V gene has CDR1 SGHNT and CDR2 YYREEE (reference sequence). V was trimmed by 2 bases and J by 0 bases, leaving 8 bases between them.